The rows below give T cell receptor beta chains drawn from one sample of a study of blood T cell repertoires in COVID-19. Produced via immunoSEQ multiplex PCR; TCRdb's table is partial and in-frame only. The sample includes fewer than 350,000 clones, 87% of them seen just once. Material for sequencing was peripheral blood. Receptors were obtained from a man aged 25 to 40 with COVID-19, enrolled during active disease. The CDR3 runs from the conserved cysteine through the conserved F or W. The order of the fields is D gene, J gene, V gene, CDR3 protein. A D gene is named only where the DNA matches it firmly.

>TRBD1|TRBJ1-2|TRBV11-2
CASSRQGLTNYGYTF
>.|TRBJ1-5|TRBV2
CASSEMGAPNQPQHF
>.|TRBJ2-7|TRBV28
CASSSSGTGYYEQYF
>.|TRBJ2-2|TRBV24-1
CATSDLGGTGELFF
>TRBD2|TRBJ2-1|TRBV7-2
CASSFTSGIPYNEQFF
>TRBD1|TRBJ2-7|TRBV18
CASSPGQRLYEQYF
>.|TRBJ1-1|TRBV28
CASSRQVNTEAFF
>.|TRBJ2-5|TRBV5-4
CASSPPDGKETQYF
>TRBD2|TRBJ2-1|TRBV27
CASSPRGAGGYNEQFF
>.|TRBJ2-7|TRBV27
CASSLRGAHEQYF
>TRBD2|TRBJ2-1|TRBV14
CASSQGYPLLARTYNEQFF
>.|TRBJ2-7|TRBV7-2
CASSLPSQSYEQYF
>.|TRBJ2-7|TRBV7-6
CASSLAEGAAYEQYF
>TRBD1|TRBJ2-7|TRBV3-1/TRBV3-2
CASSQENGAGTANEQYF
>.|TRBJ2-5|TRBV3-1/TRBV3-2
CASSQEGSGLETQYF
>TRBD1|TRBJ1-2|TRBV24-1
CATSDSGTGPFGYGYTF
>.|TRBJ1-1|TRBV24-1
CATAAGVSTEAFF
>TRBD1|TRBJ2-1|TRBV7-9
CASSLAGTDEQFF
>.|TRBJ1-2|TRBV6-5
CASSYSREGAFGYTF
>TRBD1|TRBJ2-5|TRBV18
CASSPMQGAGETQYF
>TRBD1|TRBJ1-1|TRBV19
CATRTGEMNTEAFF
>TRBD1|TRBJ1-6|TRBV6-5
CASSRTGGPNSPLHF
>.|TRBJ2-7|TRBV2
CASTAGPFHYEQYF
>TRBD1|TRBJ1-1|TRBV29-1
CSGGNYRDSLMNTEAFF
>.|TRBJ2-7|TRBV21-1
CASRGTGDYEQYF
>.|TRBJ1-1|TRBV18
CASSPRGEMNTEAFF
>TRBD1|TRBJ1-5|TRBV2
CASSDWTGGNQPQHF
>TRBD1|TRBJ1-5|TRBV5-4
CASSEGQGGQPQHF
>.|TRBJ2-7|TRBV4-1
CASSHPPTGSGEQYF
>.|TRBJ2-1|TRBV6-2/TRBV6-3
CASSYSNRKQGIWYNEQFF
>TRBD2|TRBJ2-3|TRBV5-6
CASRGRVQRRRDTQYF
>TRBD1|TRBJ1-2|TRBV12-5
CASGLRGTGVFKDGYTF
>TRBD2|TRBJ2-3|TRBV2
CASSRTSGGTTDTQYF
>.|TRBJ1-4|TRBV9
CASSDGTTGPTVANEKLFF
>TRBD2|TRBJ2-2|TRBV27
CASRTSGSAGELFF
>.|TRBJ1-2|TRBV28
CASSLFRTASYGYTF
>.|TRBJ1-5|TRBV6-6
CASSYGGSGGNQPQHF
>.|TRBJ1-1|TRBV19
CASSIGRGGNTEAFF
>.|TRBJ1-2|TRBV18
CASSPFDRESYGYTF
>.|TRBJ1-1|TRBV18
CASSPTTASLNTEAFF
>.|TRBJ2-7|TRBV4-1
CASRGLLVATEQYF
>.|TRBJ1-2|TRBV12-3/TRBV12-4
CASSSGFGYTF
>TRBD2|TRBJ2-1|TRBV2
CAIIKTGAGEQFF
>TRBD1|TRBJ2-7|TRBV7-2
CASSEQDRVGEQYF
>TRBD1|TRBJ1-5|TRBV10-3
CATTSGTGGGLNQPQHF
>.|TRBJ2-1|TRBV5-6
CASSSYRVRRNNEQFF